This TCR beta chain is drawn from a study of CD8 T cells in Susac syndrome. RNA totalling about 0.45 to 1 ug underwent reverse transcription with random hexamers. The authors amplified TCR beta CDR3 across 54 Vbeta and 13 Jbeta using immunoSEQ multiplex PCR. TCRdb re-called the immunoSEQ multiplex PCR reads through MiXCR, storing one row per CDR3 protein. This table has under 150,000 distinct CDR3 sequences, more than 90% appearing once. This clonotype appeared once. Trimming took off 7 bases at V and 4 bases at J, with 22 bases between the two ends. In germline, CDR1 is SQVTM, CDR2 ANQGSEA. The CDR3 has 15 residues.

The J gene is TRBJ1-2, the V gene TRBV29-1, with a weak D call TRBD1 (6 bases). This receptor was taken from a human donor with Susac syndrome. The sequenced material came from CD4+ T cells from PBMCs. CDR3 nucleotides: TGCAGCGCCGACTCAAAAACAGGGTATCTCTATGGCTACACCTTC. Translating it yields CSADSKTGYLYGYTF.